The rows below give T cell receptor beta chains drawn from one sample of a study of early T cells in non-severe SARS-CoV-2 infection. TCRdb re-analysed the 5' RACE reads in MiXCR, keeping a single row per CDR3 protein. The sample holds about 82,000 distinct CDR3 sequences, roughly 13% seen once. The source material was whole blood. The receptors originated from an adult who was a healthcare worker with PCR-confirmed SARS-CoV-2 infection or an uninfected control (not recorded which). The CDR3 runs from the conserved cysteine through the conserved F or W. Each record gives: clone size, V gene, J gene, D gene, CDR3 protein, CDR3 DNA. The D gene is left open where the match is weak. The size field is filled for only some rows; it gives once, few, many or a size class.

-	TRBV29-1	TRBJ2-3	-	CSATLRDGSTDTQYF	TGCAGCGCTACCCTCCGGGACGGAAGCACAGATACGCAGTATTTT
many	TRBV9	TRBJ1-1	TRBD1	CASSVVGQGNTEAFF	TGTGCCAGCAGCGTAGTGGGACAGGGGAACACTGAAGCTTTCTTT
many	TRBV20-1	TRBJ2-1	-	CSARQTPNNEQFF	TGCAGTGCTAGACAGACTCCAAACAATGAGCAGTTCTTC
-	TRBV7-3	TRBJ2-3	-	CASSLLMSDTQYF	TGTGCCAGCAGCTTACTGATGTCAGATACGCAGTATTTT
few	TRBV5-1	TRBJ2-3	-	CASSLALAGKRADTQYF	TGCGCCAGCAGCTTGGCCCTAGCAGGAAAGCGAGCGGATACGCAGTATTTT
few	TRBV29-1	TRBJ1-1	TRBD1	CSVEFRTGDPEAFF	TGCAGCGTTGAATTTAGGACAGGGGATCCTGAAGCTTTCTTT
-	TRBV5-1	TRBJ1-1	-	CASSLAGARNTEAFF	TGCGCCAGCAGCTTGGCAGGGGCGAGGAACACTGAAGCTTTCTTT
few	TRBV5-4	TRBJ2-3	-	CASTSEGSTDTQYF	TGTGCCAGCACCTCCGAGGGTAGCACAGATACGCAGTATTTT
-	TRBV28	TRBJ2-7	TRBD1	CASSLEAGGQYF	TGTGCCAGCAGTTTGGAGGCAGGGGGCCAGTACTTC
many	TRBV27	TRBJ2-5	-	CASSDFYGTQYF	TGTGCCAGCAGCGATTTCTATGGGACCCAGTACTTC
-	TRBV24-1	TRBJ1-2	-	CATSDATRGGYGYTF	TGTGCCACCAGTGATGCCACAAGAGGAGGCTATGGCTACACCTTC
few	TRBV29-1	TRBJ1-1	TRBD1	CSAETGVTEAFF	TGCAGCGCCGAGACAGGGGTAACTGAAGCTTTCTTT
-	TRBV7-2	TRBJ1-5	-	CASSLWGDSNQPQHF	TGTGCCAGCAGCTTGTGGGGCGATAGCAATCAGCCCCAGCATTTT
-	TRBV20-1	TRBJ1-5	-	CSAYGSNQPQHF	TGCAGTGCTTATGGGAGCAATCAGCCCCAGCATTTT
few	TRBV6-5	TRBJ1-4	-	CASRNRVGYEKLFF	TGTGCCAGCAGGAACAGGGTCGGATATGAAAAACTGTTTTTT
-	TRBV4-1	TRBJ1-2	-	CASSQVYTIGISYTF	TGCGCCAGCAGCCAAGTCTACACCATAGGGATTAGCTACACCTTC
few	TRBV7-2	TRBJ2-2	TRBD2	CASSFNGGKTGELFF	TGTGCCAGCAGCTTTAACGGGGGGAAGACCGGGGAGCTGTTTTTT
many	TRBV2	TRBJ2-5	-	CASGGLEETQYF	TGTGCTTCGGGGGGCCTTGAAGAGACCCAGTACTTC
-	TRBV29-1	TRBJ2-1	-	CSSGGGSRYNEQFF	TGCAGCTCCGGAGGAGGTTCCCGCTACAATGAGCAGTTCTTC
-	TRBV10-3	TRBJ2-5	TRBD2	CAISEGGTSVAQETQYF	TGTGCCATCAGTGAAGGGGGGACTAGCGTCGCACAAGAGACCCAGTACTTC
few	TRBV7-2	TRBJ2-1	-	CASSLARGVNEQFF	TGTGCCAGCAGCTTAGCGCGTGGGGTCAATGAGCAGTTCTTC
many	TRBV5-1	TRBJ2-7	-	CASSPGTRDAYEQYF	TGCGCCAGCAGCCCGGGGACCCGAGATGCCTACGAGCAGTACTTC
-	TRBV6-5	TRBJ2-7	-	CASSYANSYEQYF	TGTGCCAGCAGTTACGCCAACTCCTACGAGCAGTACTTC
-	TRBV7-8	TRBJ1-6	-	CASSVIGSSYNSPLHF	TGTGCCAGCAGCGTAATAGGGAGCTCCTATAATTCACCCCTCCACTTT
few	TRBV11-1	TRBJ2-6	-	CASSFAGTNVLTF	TGTGCCAGCAGCTTTGCGGGGACCAACGTCCTGACTTTC
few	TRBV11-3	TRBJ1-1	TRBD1	CASSFTGVTEAFF	TGTGCCAGCAGTTTTACAGGGGTCACTGAAGCTTTCTTT
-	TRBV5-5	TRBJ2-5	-	CASSLPERQETQYF	TGTGCCAGCAGCTTACCGGAGCGCCAAGAGACCCAGTACTTC
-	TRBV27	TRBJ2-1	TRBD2	CASSFGSGVSYNEQFF	TGTGCCAGCAGTTTTGGAAGCGGGGTCTCCTACAATGAGCAGTTCTTC
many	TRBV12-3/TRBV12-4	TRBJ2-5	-	CASSFYSTQYF	TGTGCCAGCAGTTTTTACTCGACCCAGTACTTC
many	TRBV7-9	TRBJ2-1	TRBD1	CASSPDRGDGQFF	TGTGCCAGCAGCCCTGACAGGGGGGACGGGCAGTTCTTC
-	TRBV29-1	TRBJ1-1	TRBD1	CRDNNRGRSEAFF	TGCAGAGATAACAACAGGGGGCGTTCCGAAGCTTTCTTT